The subject of this entry is one T cell receptor beta chain. This entry comes from a study of CD8+CD57+ T cells in acquired aplastic anemia. Both TCR beta VDJ combination and CDR3 sequence profiling were carried out. Genomic DNA was the template for this profiling. TCRdb fed the reads into MiXCR, producing one record per CDR3 protein. The profile covers roughly 200,000 distinct CDR3 sequences, with 61% appearing a single time and less than 30% taken by the ten largest. CDR1 and CDR2 from the germline V gene are LNHDA and SQIVND (reference sequence). V gave up 6 bases and J gave up 2 bases, with 9 bases separating them. This CDR3 has 13 amino acids.

The source material was sorted CD4+, CD8+, or CD8+CD57+ T cells (not recorded which) from PBMCs. The TCR sequence derives from a human donor in good health. The chain uses TRBV19 and TRBJ2-3; a possible D gene is TRBD2 (6 bases). The CDR3 sequence is CASSGRVTDTQYF. The CDR3, as DNA: TGTGCCAGTAGCGGGAGAGTCACAGATACGCAGTATTTT.